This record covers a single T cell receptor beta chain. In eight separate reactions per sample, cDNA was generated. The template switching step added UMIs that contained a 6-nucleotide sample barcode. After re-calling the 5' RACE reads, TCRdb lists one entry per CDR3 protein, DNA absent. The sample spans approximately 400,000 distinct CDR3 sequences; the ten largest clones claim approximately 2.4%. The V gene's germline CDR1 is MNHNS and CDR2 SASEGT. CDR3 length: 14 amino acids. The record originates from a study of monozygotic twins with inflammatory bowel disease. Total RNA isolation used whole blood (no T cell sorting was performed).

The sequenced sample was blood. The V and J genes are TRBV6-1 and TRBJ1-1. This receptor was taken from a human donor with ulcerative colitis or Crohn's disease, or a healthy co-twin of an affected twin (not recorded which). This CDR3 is CASPGRRSTLEAFF.